The 25 T cell receptor beta chains reported below all come from one sample, sequenced in a study of radiation and T cells in renal cell carcinoma. Time point meaning: baseline pretreatment blood. Treatment noted: 15 Gy SBRT to primary tumor, nephrectomy 4 weeks later. TCRdb's copy holds only in-frame clones and misses some; the assay was immunoSEQ multiplex PCR. In the table there are roughly 150,000 clones, approximately 90% of which are singletons. The sequences come from blood, collected from a patient whose treatment included radiotherapy and nephrectomy. Receptors originate from a woman in her seventies with renal cell carcinoma.

The chain employs TRBV9 and TRBJ2-7; D remains unclear. This CDR3 comprises 15 residues. Trimming cost V 4 bases and J 3 bases, with 17 bases left between them. Germline V CDR1 and CDR2: SGDLS, YYNGEE. CDR3 nucleotide sequence: TGTGCCAGCAGCCCAGTATCTGGGGTCGGCTACGAGCAGTACTTC. Residues: CASSPVSGVGYEQYF.

This rearrangement joins TRBV2 to TRBJ1-5; D is uncertain. Trimming cost V 6 bases and J 7 bases, with 16 bases left between them. This CDR3 comprises 14 residues. Germline-derived CDR1 and CDR2 are SNHLY and FYNNEI. CDR3 sequence (DNA): TGTGCCAGCAGCCAAGGGCAGGCCGGCCAGCCCCAGCATTTT. It translates to CASSQGQAGQPQHF. Looking up the rest from reference TRBV2 and TRBJ1-5 gives the full variable domain: EPEVTQTPSHQVTQMGQEVILRCVPISNHLYFYWYRQILGQKVEFLVSFYNNEISEKSEIFDDQFSVERPDGSNFTLKIRSTKLEDSAMYFCASSQGQAGQPQHFGDGTRLSIL.

The rearrangement links TRBV7-9 to TRBJ1-6; D remains ambiguous. V lost 6 bases and J lost 4, with 10 bases in between. Germline values: CDR1 SEHNR, CDR2 FQNEAQ (reference sequence). The CDR3 has 14 residues. The CDR3 region is CASRLLEYNSPLHF. The CDR3 nucleotides are TGTGCCAGCAGACTCTTGGAATATAATTCACCCCTCCACTTT.

The chain recombines TRBV7-9 with TRBJ2-3; 11 positions agree with TRBD1. J lost 3 bases, V lost 5 bases, and 10 bases had no gene match. Germline CDR1 and CDR2: SEHNR and FQNEAQ (reference sequence). The CDR3 has 17 amino acids. The CDR3 sequence: CASSLGQGVVGTDTQYF. The CDR3 nucleotides are TGTGCCAGCAGCCTGGGACAGGGGGTGGTAGGGACAGATACGCAGTATTTT.

Here the CDR3 DNA reads TGCGCCAGCAGCGCATTGGACGGAAACACTGAAGCTTTCTTT. Its translation is CASSALDGNTEAFF. The chain employs TRBV5-1 and TRBJ1-1; D unresolved. V lost 4 bases and J lost 2, with 12 bases in between. CDR1 is SGHRS, CDR2 YFSETQ, per germline. CDR3 length equals 14 residues.

The chain couples TRBV6-1 to TRBJ2-2; no firm D call. The CDR3 is made up of 16 amino acids. Trimming took off 3 bases at V and 6 bases at J, with 17 bases between the two ends. The V gene's germline CDR1 is MNHNS and CDR2 SASEGT. CDR3 sequence: CASSDLPHGRSGELFF. The CDR3 DNA reads TGTGCCAGCAGTGACCTGCCGCACGGACGGTCCGGGGAGCTGTTTTTT.

The rearrangement uses TRBV6-1 and TRBJ1-5; D perhaps matches TRBD1 (6 bases). This CDR3 contains 15 residues. Trimming stripped 6 bases from V and 5 bases from J, with 17 bases between. Germline-derived CDR1 and CDR2 are MNHNS and SASEGT. The chain's CDR3 is CASSAFKGGHQPQHF. The CDR3 coding sequence is TGTGCCAGCAGCGCATTTAAGGGGGGCCATCAGCCCCAGCATTTT.

The chain carries TRBV6-5 and TRBJ1-2; possibly TRBD1 for D (5 bases). The CDR3 is made up of 12 amino acids. CDR1 and CDR2 (germline): MNHEY, SVGAGI. The V gene lost 6 bases and the J gene lost 4 bases, with 9 bases spanning the gap. The CDR3 here is CASSRDGYGYTF. CDR3 DNA sequence: TGTGCCAGCAGCCGGGACGGCTATGGCTACACCTTC.

J is TRBJ1-1 and V is TRBV7-9, with no clear D. The CDR3 loop spans 14 amino acids. Germline CDR1 reads SEHNR; CDR2 reads FQNEAQ (reference sequence). With 5 bases removed from V and 1 base from J, the gap between germline ends came to 11 bases. The chain's CDR3 is CASSDVTANTEAFF. The CDR3 coding sequence is TGTGCCAGCAGCGATGTGACGGCGAACACTGAAGCTTTCTTT.

Here the CDR3 reads CASSPGTVPYGYTF. For the CDR3, the DNA is TGTGCCAGCAGTCCCGGGACGGTTCCTTATGGCTACACCTTC. The J gene is TRBJ1-2, the V gene TRBV6-6, with a weak D call TRBD1 (5 bases). V was cut by 5 bases and J by 5 bases, with 15 bases left in between. CDR3 size: 14 residues. CDR1 is MNHNY, CDR2 SVGAGI, per germline (reference sequence).

This chain connects TRBV2 to TRBJ1-2; the D gene is possibly TRBD1 (5 bases). Germline CDR1 and CDR2: SNHLY and FYNNEI. The V gene lost 1 base and the J gene lost 7 bases, with 10 bases spanning the gap. The CDR3 spans 13 residues. The CDR3 DNA reads TGTGCCAGCAGTGAAGGGCAGGGCTTTGGCTACACCTTC. As protein: CASSEGQGFGYTF.

The chain joins TRBV23-1 to TRBJ1-5; possibly TRBD1 for D (5 bases). TRBV23-1 belongs to the ORF category, with a function that is uncertain. V was clipped by 3 bases and J by 0 bases, with 9 bases between them. The CDR3 is 15 residues long. As DNA, the CDR3 is TGCGCCAGCAGTCAGCACGACAGTAGCAATCAGCCCCAGCATTTT. Protein: CASSQHDSSNQPQHF.

The V call is TRBV10-3, the J call TRBJ2-7; the match to TRBD2 covers 7 bases. CDR1 is ENHRY and CDR2 is SYGVKD in the germline V gene. The junction had 19 bases not matched to a gene; V was cut back by 10 bases and J by 4 bases. This CDR3 is 16 amino acids long. The CDR3: CATWGGTSLNQYEQYF. The CDR3 nucleotides are TGTGCCACCTGGGGGGGAACTAGCTTAAATCAATACGAGCAGTACTTC.

This clone was detected once. The genes are TRBV7-8 and TRBJ2-7, with D perhaps matching TRBD1 (8 bases). The germline gives CDR1 SGHVS, CDR2 FQNEAQ. Deletions cut 1 base from V and 5 bases from J, with 21 bases between. This CDR3 has 17 amino acids. CDR3 residues: CASSLVLAAGGAHEQYF. As DNA, the CDR3 is TGTGCCAGCAGCTTAGTCCTAGCGGCAGGGGGCGCCCACGAGCAGTACTTC.

The genes are TRBV19 and TRBJ1-2, with 8 bases that match TRBD1. The CDR3 is 15 residues long. V shed 9 bases and J 5 bases; nucleotides not matched to a gene: 14. Germline-derived CDR1 and CDR2 are LNHDA and SQIVND (reference sequence). As DNA, the CDR3 is TGTGCCAGCAACCACCGGACAGGGCAAGGGTATGGCTACACCTTC. Its translation is CASNHRTGQGYGYTF.

V and J are TRBV28 and TRBJ2-7; D uncertain. The CDR3 runs to 12 residues. Germline CDR1 reads MDHEN; CDR2 reads SYDVKM. With 6 bases removed from V and 2 bases from J, the gap between germline ends came to 8 bases. The DNA for the CDR3 is TGTGCCAGCAGAAAGACACCCTACGAGCAGTACTTC. This codes for CASRKTPYEQYF.

V and J are TRBV5-6 and TRBJ2-1; either TRBD1 or TRBD2 may supply D (5 bases each). CDR1 is SGHDT, CDR2 YYEEEE, per germline. The CDR3 length is 17 residues. The germline V and J ends were trimmed by 4 bases and 3 bases, with 20 bases remaining between them. CDR3 residues: CASSPGARNRFYNEQFF. The CDR3 DNA follows: TGTGCCAGCAGCCCCGGGGCCCGGAACAGGTTCTACAATGAGCAGTTCTTC.

The rearrangement links TRBV6-5 to TRBJ1-4; perhaps TRBD1 as D (6 bases). V gave up 6 bases and J gave up 6 bases, with 17 bases separating them. The germline CDR1 and CDR2 sequences are MNHEY and SVGAGI. The length of the CDR3 is 15 residues. The CDR3 sequence: CASRTRQARHEKLFF. The CDR3 nucleotides read TGTGCCAGCAGGACCAGACAGGCTAGGCATGAAAAACTGTTTTTT.

The gene calls are TRBV6-6 and TRBJ2-4, with 7 bases identical to TRBD1. J was trimmed by 0 bases and V by 7 bases; bases with no gene match: 3. The CDR3 length is 14 residues. CDR1 is MNHNY, CDR2 SVGAGI, per germline (reference sequence). The CDR3 is CASNTGEAKNIQYF. Here the CDR3 DNA reads TGTGCCAGCAACACAGGGGAAGCCAAAAACATTCAGTACTTC.

The rearrangement uses TRBV5-4 and TRBJ2-7; the D is unclear. Per the germline V gene, CDR1 is SGHNT and CDR2 is YYREEE (reference sequence). V was cut by 3 bases and J by 0 bases, with 7 bases left in between. This CDR3 spans 13 amino acids. The CDR3, as DNA: TGTGCCAGCAGCTACTCCCCCTCCTACGAGCAGTACTTC. The encoded protein is CASSYSPSYEQYF.

This chain uses TRBV7-9 with TRBJ2-7; D is ambiguous. This CDR3 has 14 amino acids. CDR1 is SEHNR and CDR2 is FQNEAQ in the germline V gene (reference sequence). V gave up 5 bases and J gave up 2 bases, with 13 bases separating them. CDR3 DNA: TGTGCCAGCAGCCCAGCCGGAGCCGCCTACGAGCAGTACTTC. It yields the protein CASSPAGAAYEQYF.

The rearrangement uses TRBV29-1 and TRBJ2-7; a possible D gene is TRBD2 (7 bases). V was clipped by 4 bases and J by 3 bases, with 13 bases between them. The CDR3 loop spans 13 amino acids. The germline V gene encodes CDR1 SQVTM and CDR2 ANQGSEA. This CDR3 reads CSVVGGPNYEQYF. CDR3 nucleotides: TGCAGCGTTGTGGGGGGGCCTAACTACGAGCAGTACTTC.

CDR3 sequence reads: CASSPDRRVYEQYF. CDR3 DNA sequence: TGTGCCAGCAGCCCGGACAGGAGGGTCTACGAGCAGTACTTC. This chain links TRBV7-2 with TRBJ2-7, with D possibly being TRBD1 (7 bases). Germline CDR1 is SGHTA and CDR2 is FQGNSA. With 5 bases removed from V and 3 bases from J, the gap between germline ends came to 14 bases. This CDR3 is 14 amino acids long.

V usage is TRBV11-2 and J usage is TRBJ1-1, with D possibly matching TRBD1 (6 bases). Germline CDR1 and CDR2: SGHAT and FQNNGV. Trimming removed 5 bases at V and 4 bases at J, with 14 bases between. The CDR3 spans 14 residues. The chain's CDR3 is CASSLQGRVTEAFF. CDR3 sequence (DNA): TGTGCCAGCAGCCTGCAGGGGCGCGTCACTGAAGCTTTCTTT.

The CDR3 protein is CASTGQGSSGANVLTF. CDR3 sequence (DNA): TGTGCCAGCACCGGACAGGGAAGCTCTGGGGCCAACGTCCTGACTTTC. The chain employs TRBV9 and TRBJ2-6; 8 positions agree with TRBD1. Germline CDR1 SGDLS, CDR2 YYNGEE. V lost 6 bases to trimming and J lost 0 bases; unmatched junction nucleotides: 5. CDR3 length: 16 residues.